This is a list of T cell receptor beta chains from one sample in a study of cytomegalovirus exposure and HLA in healthy donors. Sequenced by immunoSEQ multiplex PCR; TCRdb stores in-frame clones only, minus some. The sample lists 80,000 to 100,000 clones; over 75% were seen once. The sequenced sample consisted of PBMCs. Every receptor here comes from a man aged 25-40 years in good health and CMV-seronegative. CDR3s include the opening cysteine and the closing phenylalanine or tryptophan. A D gene is named only where the DNA matches it firmly. Clone size is stated in some rows and not others, as once, few, many or a class when expanded.

clone_size d_call j_call v_call cdr3_aa cdr3_nt
- TRBD2 TRBJ2-5 TRBV5-6 CASSLVGTSVWETQYF TGTGCCAGCAGCTTGGTTGGGACTAGCGTTTGGGAGACCCAGTACTTC
- - TRBJ2-3 TRBV2 CASRQGPPGYF TGTGCCAGCAGGCAGGGGCCCCCAGGGTATTTT
few - TRBJ1-2 TRBV19 CASRAGSNYGYTF TGTGCCAGTAGGGCCGGGAGTAACTATGGCTACACCTTC
- - TRBJ2-3 TRBV1 CTSSQEGGTASTDTQYF TGCACCAGCAGCCAAGAAGGGGGCACCGCTAGCACAGATACGCAGTATTTT
- TRBD1 TRBJ1-2 TRBV23-1 CASSNDDRDFYGYTF TGCGCCAGCAGTAACGATGACAGGGACTTCTATGGCTACACCTTC
- TRBD1 TRBJ2-7 TRBV12-5 CASGVGTGIDEQYF TGTGCTAGTGGTGTCGGGACAGGGATCGACGAGCAGTACTTC
- - TRBJ2-5 TRBV5-6 CASRYTGSETQYF TGTGCCAGCAGATATACAGGGTCCGAGACCCAGTACTTC
- TRBD1 TRBJ2-5 TRBV28 CASRTGETQYF TGTGCCAGCAGGACAGGGGAGACCCAGTACTTC
- - TRBJ2-5 TRBV2 CASSEGDFETQYF TGTGCCAGCAGTGAGGGGGACTTCGAGACCCAGTACTTC
- - TRBJ2-7 TRBV5-1 CASSVQGFGEQYF TGCGCCAGCAGCGTGCAGGGGTTTGGGGAGCAGTACTTC
- - TRBJ1-2 TRBV19 CASSLTVDLYGYTF TGTGCCAGTAGTCTTACAGTTGACCTCTATGGCTACACCTTC
- TRBD2 TRBJ2-3 TRBV7-2 CASSLGIRGAGGYTQYF TGTGCCAGCAGCCTCGGCATAAGGGGAGCGGGAGGGTATACGCAGTATTTT
- - TRBJ1-5 TRBV5-6 CASSPQGKPQHF TGTGCCAGCAGTCCACAGGGTAAGCCCCAGCATTTT
- TRBD1 TRBJ1-1 TRBV11-2 CASSLGTENTEAFF TGTGCCAGCAGCCTTGGGACAGAGAACACTGAAGCTTTCTTT
- TRBD1 TRBJ1-2 TRBV2 CASNLDRGNYGYTF TGTGCCAGCAATCTAGACAGGGGGAACTATGGCTACACCTTC
once - TRBJ2-7 TRBV7-3 CASSPSGGHHEQYF TGTGCCAGCAGCCCTTCAGGAGGGCATCACGAGCAGTACTTC
- - TRBJ2-3 TRBV6-5 CASSSAASTDTQYF TGTGCCAGCAGTTCAGCGGCTAGCACAGATACGCAGTATTTT
once - TRBJ1-4 TRBV30 CARTKLATNEKLFF TGTGCCCGAACTAAGTTAGCAACTAATGAAAAACTGTTTTTT
once - TRBJ1-2 TRBV7-2 CASSLVQGRGGYTF TGTGCCAGCAGCTTAGTACAGGGAAGAGGGGGCTACACCTTC
- - TRBJ1-6 TRBV7-2 CASLEGTYNSPLHF TGTGCCAGTCTGGAGGGTACCTATAATTCACCCCTCCACTTT
- - TRBJ1-1 TRBV19 CASSLQLMNTEAFF TGTGCCAGTAGTTTACAGCTCATGAACACTGAAGCTTTCTTT
- - TRBJ2-1 TRBV30 CAWSVGGDSYNEQFF TGTGCCTGGAGTGTAGGCGGAGACTCCTACAATGAGCAGTTCTTC
- TRBD2 TRBJ2-1 TRBV5-1 CASSDSGSPNNEQFF TGCGCCAGCAGCGATAGCGGGAGCCCCAACAATGAGCAGTTCTTC
few - TRBJ1-1 TRBV6-5 CASSSPPRGNTEAFF TGTGCCAGCAGTTCCCCCCCGCGGGGGAACACTGAAGCTTTCTTT
- TRBD1 TRBJ2-7 TRBV4-2 CASSDRDSSYEQYF TGTGCCAGCAGCGATAGGGACAGTAGCTACGAGCAGTACTTC
- - TRBJ1-2 TRBV4-1 CASSLPNTIYGYTF TGCGCCAGCAGCTTACCCAACACGATCTATGGCTACACCTTC
- TRBD1 TRBJ1-6 TRBV11-2 CASSFLQGSDSPLHF TGTGCCAGCAGCTTTTTACAGGGGTCGGATTCACCCCTCCACTTT
- TRBD1 TRBJ2-7 TRBV7-2 CASSFPGQEYEQYF TGTGCCAGCAGCTTCCCGGGACAGGAATACGAGCAGTACTTC
- TRBD2 TRBJ2-2 TRBV9 CASSVSPSGITGELFF TGTGCCAGCAGCGTATCCCCTAGCGGGATCACCGGGGAGCTGTTTTTT
few TRBD1 TRBJ2-1 TRBV25-1 CASSENEGQRIYNEQFF TGTGCCAGCAGTGAGAACGAGGGACAGCGAATCTACAATGAGCAGTTCTTC
- - TRBJ2-1 TRBV5-4 CASSFVTLFSYNEQFF TGTGCCAGCAGCTTTGTTACTCTCTTCTCCTACAATGAGCAGTTCTTC